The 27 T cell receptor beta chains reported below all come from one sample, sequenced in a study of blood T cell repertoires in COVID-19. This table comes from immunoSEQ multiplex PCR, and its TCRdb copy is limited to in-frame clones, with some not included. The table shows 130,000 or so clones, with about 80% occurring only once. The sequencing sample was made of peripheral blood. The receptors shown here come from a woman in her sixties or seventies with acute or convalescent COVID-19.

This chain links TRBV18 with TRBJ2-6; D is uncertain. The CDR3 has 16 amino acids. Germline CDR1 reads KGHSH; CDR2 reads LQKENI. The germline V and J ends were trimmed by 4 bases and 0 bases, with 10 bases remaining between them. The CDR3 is CASSLNSGSGANVLTF. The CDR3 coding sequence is TGTGCCAGCTCACTGAACTCGGGCTCTGGGGCCAACGTCCTGACTTTC.

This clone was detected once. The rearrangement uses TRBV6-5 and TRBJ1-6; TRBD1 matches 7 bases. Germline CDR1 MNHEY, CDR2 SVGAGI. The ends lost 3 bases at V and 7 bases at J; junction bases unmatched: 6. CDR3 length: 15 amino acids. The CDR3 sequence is CASSYTETGNSPLHF. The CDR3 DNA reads TGTGCCAGCAGTTATACCGAGACAGGGAATTCACCCCTCCACTTT.

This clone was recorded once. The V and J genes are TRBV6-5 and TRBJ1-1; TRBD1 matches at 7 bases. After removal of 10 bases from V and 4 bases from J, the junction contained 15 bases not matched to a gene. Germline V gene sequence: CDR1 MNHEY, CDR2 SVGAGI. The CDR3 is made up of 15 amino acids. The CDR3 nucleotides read TGTGCCAACGGTAACCGACAGGGACGATCCACTGAAGCTTTCTTT. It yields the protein CANGNRQGRSTEAFF.

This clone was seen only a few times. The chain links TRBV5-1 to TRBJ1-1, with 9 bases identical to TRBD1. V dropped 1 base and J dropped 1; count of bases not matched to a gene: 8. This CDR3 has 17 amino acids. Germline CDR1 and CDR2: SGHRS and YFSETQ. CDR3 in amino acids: CASSLRGTGLGNTEAFF. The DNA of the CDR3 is TGCGCCAGCAGCTTGAGGGGGACAGGGCTGGGGAACACTGAAGCTTTCTTT.

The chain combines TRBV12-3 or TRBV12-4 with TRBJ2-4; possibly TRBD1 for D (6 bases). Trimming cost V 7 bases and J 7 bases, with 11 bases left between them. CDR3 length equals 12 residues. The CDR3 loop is CASTGDRNIQYF. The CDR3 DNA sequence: TGTGCCAGCACAGGGGATAGGAACATTCAGTACTTC.

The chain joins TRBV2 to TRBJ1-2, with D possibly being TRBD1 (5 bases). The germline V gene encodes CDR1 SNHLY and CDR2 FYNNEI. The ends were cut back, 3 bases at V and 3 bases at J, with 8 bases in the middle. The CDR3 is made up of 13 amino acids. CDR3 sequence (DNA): TGTGCCAGCAGTGAGGGGGGGGACTATGGCTACACCTTC. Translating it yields CASSEGGDYGYTF.

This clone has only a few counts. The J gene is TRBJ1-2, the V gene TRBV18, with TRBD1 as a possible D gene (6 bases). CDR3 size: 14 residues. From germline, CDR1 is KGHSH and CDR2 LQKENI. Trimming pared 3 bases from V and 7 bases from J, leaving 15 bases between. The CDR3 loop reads CASSPDTGISGYTF. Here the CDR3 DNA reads TGTGCCAGCTCACCGGATACAGGGATAAGTGGCTACACCTTC. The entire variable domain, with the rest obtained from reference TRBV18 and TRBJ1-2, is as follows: NAGVMQNPRHLVRRRGQEARLRCSPMKGHSHVYWYRQLPEEGLKFMVYLQKENIIDESGMPKERFSAEFPKEGPSILRIQQVVRGDSAAYFCASSPDTGISGYTFGSGTRLTVV.

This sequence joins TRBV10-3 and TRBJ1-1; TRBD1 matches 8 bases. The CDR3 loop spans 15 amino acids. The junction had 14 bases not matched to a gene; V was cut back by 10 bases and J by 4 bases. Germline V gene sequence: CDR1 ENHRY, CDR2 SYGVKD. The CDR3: CASRRDRQGGTEAFF. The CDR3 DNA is TGTGCCAGCCGAAGGGACAGGCAGGGGGGCACTGAAGCTTTCTTT.

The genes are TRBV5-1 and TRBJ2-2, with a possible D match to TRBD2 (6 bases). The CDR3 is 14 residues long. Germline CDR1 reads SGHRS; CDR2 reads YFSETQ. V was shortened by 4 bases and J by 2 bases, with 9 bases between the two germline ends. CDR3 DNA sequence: TGCGCCAGCAGCAACGGACTAAACACCGGGGAGCTGTTTTTT. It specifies CASSNGLNTGELFF.

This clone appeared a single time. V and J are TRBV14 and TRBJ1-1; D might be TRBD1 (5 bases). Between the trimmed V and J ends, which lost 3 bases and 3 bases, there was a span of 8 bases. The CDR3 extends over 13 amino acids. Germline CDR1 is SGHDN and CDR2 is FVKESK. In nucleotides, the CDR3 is TGTGCCAGCAGCCACGGGGGGGACACTGAAGCTTTCTTT. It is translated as CASSHGGDTEAFF.

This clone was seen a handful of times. The CDR3 here is CSASGGLVSEAFF. Here the CDR3 DNA reads TGCAGTGCTAGTGGAGGGCTCGTGAGTGAAGCTTTCTTT. V is TRBV20-1 and J is TRBJ1-1; D unresolved. This CDR3 is built from 13 residues. Per germline, CDR1 DFQATT and CDR2 SNEGSKA (reference sequence). The V end lost 3 bases, the J end lost 7 bases, and 15 bases lay between the germline ends.

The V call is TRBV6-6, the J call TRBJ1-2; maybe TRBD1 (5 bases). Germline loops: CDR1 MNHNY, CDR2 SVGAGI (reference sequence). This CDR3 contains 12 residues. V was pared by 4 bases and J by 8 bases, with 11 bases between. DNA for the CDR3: TGTGCCAGCAGTTCTCCTGGGGGGGGCTACACCTTC. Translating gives CASSSPGGGYTF.

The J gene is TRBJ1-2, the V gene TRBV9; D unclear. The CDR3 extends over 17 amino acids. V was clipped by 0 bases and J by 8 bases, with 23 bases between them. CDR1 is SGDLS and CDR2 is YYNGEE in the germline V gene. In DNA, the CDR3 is TGTGCCAGCAGCGTAGATTTTGGAGGTACTCCTGGAGTGGGCTACACCTTC. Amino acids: CASSVDFGGTPGVGYTF.

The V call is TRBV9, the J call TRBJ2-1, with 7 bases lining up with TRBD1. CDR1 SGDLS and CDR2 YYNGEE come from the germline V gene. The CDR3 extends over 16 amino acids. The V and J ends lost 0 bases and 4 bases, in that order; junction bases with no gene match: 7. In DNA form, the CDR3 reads TGTGCCAGCAGCGTAGTCGGGGACAGCCGTTACAATGAGCAGTTCTTC. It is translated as CASSVVGDSRYNEQFF.

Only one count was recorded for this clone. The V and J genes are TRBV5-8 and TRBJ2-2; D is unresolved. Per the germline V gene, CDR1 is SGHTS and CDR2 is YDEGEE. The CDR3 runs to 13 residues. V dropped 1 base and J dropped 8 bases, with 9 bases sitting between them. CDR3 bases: TGTGCCAGCAGCTTGTCCGGTACTGGGGAGCTGTTTTTT. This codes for CASSLSGTGELFF.

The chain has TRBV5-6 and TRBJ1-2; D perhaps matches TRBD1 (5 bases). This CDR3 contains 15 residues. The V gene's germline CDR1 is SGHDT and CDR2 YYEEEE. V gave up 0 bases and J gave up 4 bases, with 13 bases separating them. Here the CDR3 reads CASSLVRSGGYGYTF. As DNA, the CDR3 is TGTGCCAGCAGCTTGGTTCGGTCGGGGGGCTATGGCTACACCTTC.

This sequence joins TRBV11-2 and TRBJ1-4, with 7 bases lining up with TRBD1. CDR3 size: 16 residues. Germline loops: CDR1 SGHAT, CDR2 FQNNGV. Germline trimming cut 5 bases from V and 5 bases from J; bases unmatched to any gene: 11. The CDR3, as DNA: TGTGCCAGCAGCCGAACAACAGGGGTTGGGAATGAAAAACTGTTTTTT. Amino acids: CASSRTTGVGNEKLFF.

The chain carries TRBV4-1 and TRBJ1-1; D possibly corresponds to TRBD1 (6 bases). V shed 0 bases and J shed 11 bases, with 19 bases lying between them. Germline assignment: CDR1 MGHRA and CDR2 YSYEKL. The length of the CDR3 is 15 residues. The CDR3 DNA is TGCGCCAGCAGCCAAGATCTTTCGGGGCACAGGGCTGCTTTCTTT. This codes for CASSQDLSGHRAAFF.

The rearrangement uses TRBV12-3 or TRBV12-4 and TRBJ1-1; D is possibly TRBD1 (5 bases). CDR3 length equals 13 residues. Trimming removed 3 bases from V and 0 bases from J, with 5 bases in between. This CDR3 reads CASSLDMNTEAFF. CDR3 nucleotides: TGTGCCAGCAGTTTGGACATGAACACTGAAGCTTTCTTT.

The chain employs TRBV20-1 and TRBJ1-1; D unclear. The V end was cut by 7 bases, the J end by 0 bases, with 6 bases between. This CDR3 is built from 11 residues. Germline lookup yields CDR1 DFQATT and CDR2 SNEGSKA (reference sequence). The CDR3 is CSGRLNTEAFF. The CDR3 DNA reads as TGCAGTGGCAGGTTGAACACTGAAGCTTTCTTT.

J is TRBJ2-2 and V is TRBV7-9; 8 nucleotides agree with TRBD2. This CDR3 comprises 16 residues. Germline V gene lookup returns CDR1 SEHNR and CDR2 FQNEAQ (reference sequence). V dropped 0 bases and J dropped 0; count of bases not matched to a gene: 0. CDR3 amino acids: CASSLAAGANTGELFF. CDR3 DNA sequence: TGTGCCAGCAGCTTAGCAGCGGGGGCGAACACCGGGGAGCTGTTTTTT.

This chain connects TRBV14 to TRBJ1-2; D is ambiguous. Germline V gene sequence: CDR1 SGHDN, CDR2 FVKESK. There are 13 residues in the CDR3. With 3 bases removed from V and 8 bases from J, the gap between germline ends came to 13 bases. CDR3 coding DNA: TGTGCCAGCAGCCAGGTCCAGTCGGGAGGCTACACCTTC. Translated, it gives CASSQVQSGGYTF.

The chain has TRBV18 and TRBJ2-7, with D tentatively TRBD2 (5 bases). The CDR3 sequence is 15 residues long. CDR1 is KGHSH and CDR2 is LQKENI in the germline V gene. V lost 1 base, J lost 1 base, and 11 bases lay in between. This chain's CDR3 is CASSPRGAASYEQYF. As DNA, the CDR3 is TGTGCCAGCTCACCACGAGGAGCGGCGTCCTACGAGCAGTACTTC.

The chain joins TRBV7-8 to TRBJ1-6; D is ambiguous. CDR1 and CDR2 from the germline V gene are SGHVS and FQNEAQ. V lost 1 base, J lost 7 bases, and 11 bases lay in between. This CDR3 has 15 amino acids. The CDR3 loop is CASSLVGRENSPLHF. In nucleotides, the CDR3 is TGTGCCAGCAGCTTAGTAGGACGGGAAAATTCACCCCTCCACTTT. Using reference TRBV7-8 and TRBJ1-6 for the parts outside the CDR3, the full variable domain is GAGVSQSPRYKVAKRGQDVALRCDPISGHVSLFWYQQALGQGPEFLTYFQNEAQLDKSGLPSDRFFAERPEGSVSTLKIQRTQQEDSAVYLCASSLVGRENSPLHFGNGTRLTVT.

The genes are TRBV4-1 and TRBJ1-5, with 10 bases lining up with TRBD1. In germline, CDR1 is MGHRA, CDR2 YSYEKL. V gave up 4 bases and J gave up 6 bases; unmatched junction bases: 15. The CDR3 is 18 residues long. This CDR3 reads CASSRKGRTGGIGQPQHF. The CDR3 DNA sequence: TGCGCCAGCAGCCGGAAAGGTAGGACAGGGGGGATCGGTCAGCCCCAGCATTTT.

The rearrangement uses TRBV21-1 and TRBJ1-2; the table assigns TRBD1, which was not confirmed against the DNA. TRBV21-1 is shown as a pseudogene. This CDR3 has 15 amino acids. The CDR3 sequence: CASSKPTQGNYGYTF. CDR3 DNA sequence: TGTGCCAGCAGCAAACCCACCCAGGGTAACTATGGCTACACCTTC.

The DNA of the CDR3 is TGTGCCAGCAGTCTGGGGGGATGGTCCTATAATTCACCCCTCCACTTT. This encodes CASSLGGWSYNSPLHF. V gene TRBV27 combines with J gene TRBJ1-6, with D perhaps TRBD1 (5 bases). The V gene's germline CDR1 is MNHEY and CDR2 SMNVEV (reference sequence). Trimming shortened V by 5 bases and J by 1 base, and 12 bases separated the two germline ends. The CDR3 consists of 16 residues.